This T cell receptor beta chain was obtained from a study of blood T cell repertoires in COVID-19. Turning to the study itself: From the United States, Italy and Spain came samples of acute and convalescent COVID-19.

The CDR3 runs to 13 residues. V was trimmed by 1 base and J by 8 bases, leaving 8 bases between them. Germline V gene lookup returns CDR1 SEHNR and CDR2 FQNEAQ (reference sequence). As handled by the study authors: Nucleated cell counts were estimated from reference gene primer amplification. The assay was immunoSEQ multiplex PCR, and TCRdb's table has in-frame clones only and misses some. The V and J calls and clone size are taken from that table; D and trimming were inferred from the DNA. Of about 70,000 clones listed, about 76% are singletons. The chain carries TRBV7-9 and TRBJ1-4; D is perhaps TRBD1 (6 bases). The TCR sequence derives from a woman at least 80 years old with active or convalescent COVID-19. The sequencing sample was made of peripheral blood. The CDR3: CASSLDREEKLFF. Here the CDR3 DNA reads TGTGCCAGCAGCTTAGACAGGGAAGAAAAACTGTTTTTT.